The T cell receptor (beta chain) under discussion was sequenced for a study of OX40 agonist ivuxolimab in advanced cancers. Background on the study: Partial responses occurred in three patients (one hepatocellular carcinoma, two cutaneous melanoma).

Details on this clone: Its antigen is not known.

Autoimmune disease history or systemic immunosuppression led to patients being barred. Germline V lookup: CDR1 DFQATT, CDR2 SNEGSKA (reference sequence). CDR3 length: 11 amino acids. V lost 6 bases and J 5 bases, leaving 10 bases between the germline ends. Notes on the study in general: Normalized T-cell clonal expansion was also low in some nonresponders.

Assay: immunoSEQ multiplex PCR; the TCRdb copy retains only in-frame clones and omits some. This sample has 35,000 to 55,000 clones; 80% to 90% occur once, and the top ten carry roughly 2.2%. The sample was CD4+ or CD8+ T cells sorted from blood, taken in a trial of the OX40 agonist ivuxolimab. The receptor comes from an adult with an advanced solid tumor such as melanoma, head and neck, liver or kidney cancer. The chain employs TRBV20-1 and TRBJ2-5, with a tentative D call TRBD2 (6 bases). The CDR3 loop reads CSATAGETQYF. DNA of the CDR3: TGCAGTGCAACCGCGGGGGAGACCCAGTACTTC.